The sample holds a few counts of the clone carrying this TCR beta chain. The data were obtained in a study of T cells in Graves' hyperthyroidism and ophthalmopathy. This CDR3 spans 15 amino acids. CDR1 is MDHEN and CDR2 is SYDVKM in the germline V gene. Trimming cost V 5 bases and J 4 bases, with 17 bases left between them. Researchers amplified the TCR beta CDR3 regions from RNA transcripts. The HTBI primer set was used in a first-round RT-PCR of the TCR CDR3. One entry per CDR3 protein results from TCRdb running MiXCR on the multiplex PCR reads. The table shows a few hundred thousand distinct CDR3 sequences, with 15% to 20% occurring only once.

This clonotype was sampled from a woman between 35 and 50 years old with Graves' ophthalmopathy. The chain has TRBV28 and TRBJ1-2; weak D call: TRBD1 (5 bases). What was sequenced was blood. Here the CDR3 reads CASSPPGASGYGYTF. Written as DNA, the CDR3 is TGTGCCAGCAGTCCCCCTGGGGCGTCAGGCTATGGCTACACCTTC.